The clone carrying this T cell receptor (beta chain) has ten or more counts. Its antigen is currently unknown. This sample stems from a study of molecular identifiers for immune sequencing clone quantification. Background on the study: Replicate RNA from roughly 20,000 or 100,000 naive CD8 T cells formed five aliquots; four were sequenced. Study findings and constraints: Clones above 20 RNA copies contained over 97% of effector molecules but under 1% of naive ones.

V shed 5 bases and J 0 bases; nucleotides not matched to a gene: 5. The CDR3 covers 15 residues. Germline CDR1 reads LNHNV; CDR2 reads YYDKDF (reference sequence). Using 10%, 30% or 50% RNA, naive CD8 libraries were derived from approximately 20,000 to 980,000 sorted cells. In TCRdb, the PCR reads were re-called with MiXCR into one record per CDR3 protein. Of around 320,000 distinct CDR3 sequences detected, roughly 23% appear once; the ten largest clones hold roughly 0.7%. The sample comprised naive CD8+ T cells from blood, with Jurkat cell RNA spiked in. Subset: FACS-sorted CD8+CD4-CCR7+CD45RA+ naive T cells. The rearrangement joins TRBV15 to TRBJ2-3; TRBD2 matches 7 bases. This TCR came from a human donor in good health. Some libraries in this study had Jurkat cell RNA spiked in. The CDR3: CATSETSPSTDTQYF. The CDR3 DNA is TGTGCCACCAGCGAGACTAGCCCTAGCACAGATACGCAGTATTTT.